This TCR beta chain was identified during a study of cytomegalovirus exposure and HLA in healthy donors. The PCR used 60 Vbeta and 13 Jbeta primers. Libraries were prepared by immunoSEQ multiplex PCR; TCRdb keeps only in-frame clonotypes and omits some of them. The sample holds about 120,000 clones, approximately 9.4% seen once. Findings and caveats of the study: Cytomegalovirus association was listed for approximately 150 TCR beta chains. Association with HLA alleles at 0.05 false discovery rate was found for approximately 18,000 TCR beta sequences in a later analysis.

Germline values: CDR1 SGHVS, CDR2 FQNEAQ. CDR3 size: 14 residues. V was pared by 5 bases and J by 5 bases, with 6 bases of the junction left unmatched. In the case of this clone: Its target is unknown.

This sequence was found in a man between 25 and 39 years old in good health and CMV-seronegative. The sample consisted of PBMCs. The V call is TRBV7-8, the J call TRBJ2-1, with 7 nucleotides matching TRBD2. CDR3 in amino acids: CASSTLTSNNEQFF. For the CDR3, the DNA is TGTGCCAGCAGCACCCTGACTAGCAACAATGAGCAGTTCTTC.